This T cell receptor beta chain was retrieved from a study of cytomegalovirus exposure and HLA in healthy donors. Study-wide background: Previous work identified 95 million to 140 million unique TCR beta sequences from around 200 million T cells. General study findings and limits: Roughly uniform depth of sequencing across donors was assumed in presence/absence analyses. TCR beta chains numbering some 160 were designated cytomegalovirus-associated.

The donors, nominally healthy at sampling, likely had unrecorded immune exposures. This clone came up a few times. Its specificity is unknown. Researchers ran the PCR with 60 Vbeta and 13 Jbeta primers. Repertoires were generated with immunoSEQ multiplex PCR, while TCRdb's copy carries only in-frame clones and drops some. The sample includes tens of thousands of clones, around 67% seen only once; the top ten take about 2.5%. The germline gives CDR1 SNHLY, CDR2 FYNNEI. The V and J ends lost 5 bases and 2 bases respectively, with 12 bases between them. This CDR3 is built from 14 residues. The source of this sequence is a human donor in good health. Sequenced: PBMCs. The chain uses TRBV2 and TRBJ2-5; D unclear. CDR3 nucleotides: TGTGCCAGCAGTAGAACAGCTTTTCAAGAGACCCAGTACTTC. Translating it yields CASSRTAFQETQYF.